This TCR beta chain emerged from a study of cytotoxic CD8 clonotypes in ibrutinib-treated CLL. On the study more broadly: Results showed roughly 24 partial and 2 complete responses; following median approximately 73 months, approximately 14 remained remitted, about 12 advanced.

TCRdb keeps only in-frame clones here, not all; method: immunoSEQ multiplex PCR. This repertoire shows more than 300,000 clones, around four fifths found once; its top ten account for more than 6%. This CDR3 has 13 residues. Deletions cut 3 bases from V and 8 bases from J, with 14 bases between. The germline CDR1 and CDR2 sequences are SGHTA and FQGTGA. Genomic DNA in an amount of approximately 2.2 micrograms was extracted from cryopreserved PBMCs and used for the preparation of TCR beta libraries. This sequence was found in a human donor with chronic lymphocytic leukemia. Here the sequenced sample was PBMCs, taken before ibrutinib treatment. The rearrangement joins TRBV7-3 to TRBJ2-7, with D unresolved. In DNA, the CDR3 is TGTGCCAGCAGCTTGGGTCTTCTGGCGAAGCAGTACTTC. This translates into CASSLGLLAKQYF.